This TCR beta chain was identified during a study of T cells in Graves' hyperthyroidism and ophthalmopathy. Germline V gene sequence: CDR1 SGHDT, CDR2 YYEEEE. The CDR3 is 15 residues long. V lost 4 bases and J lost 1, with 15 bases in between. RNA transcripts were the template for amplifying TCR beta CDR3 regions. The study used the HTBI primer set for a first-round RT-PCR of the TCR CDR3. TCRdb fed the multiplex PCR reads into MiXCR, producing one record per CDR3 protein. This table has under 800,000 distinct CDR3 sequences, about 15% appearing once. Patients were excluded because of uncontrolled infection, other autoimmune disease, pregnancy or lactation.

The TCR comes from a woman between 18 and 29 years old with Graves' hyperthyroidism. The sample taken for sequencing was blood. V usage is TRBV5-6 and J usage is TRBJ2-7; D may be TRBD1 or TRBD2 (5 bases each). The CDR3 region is CASSMTGTESYEQYF. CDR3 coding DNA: TGTGCCAGCAGCATGACGGGGACGGAGTCCTACGAGCAGTACTTC. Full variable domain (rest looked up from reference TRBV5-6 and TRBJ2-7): DAGVTQSPTHLIKTRGQQVTLRCSPKSGHDTVSWYQQALGQGPQFIFQYYEEEERQRGNFPDRFSGHQFPNYSSELNVNALLLGDSALYLCASSMTGTESYEQYFGPGTRLTVT.